This T cell receptor beta chain was obtained from a study of T cell responses to AZD1222 COVID-19 vaccine. At the level of the study: Second-dose timings of about 4 or about 12 weeks were pooled.

The CDR3 is 19 amino acids. Germline V lookup: CDR1 SGHRS, CDR2 YFSETQ. V was clipped by 0 bases and J by 0 bases, with 16 bases between them. This clone appeared once. The antigen is unknown. Clones were sequenced by immunoSEQ multiplex PCR, and TCRdb holds only the in-frame ones, with some missing. The sample comprises 130,000 to 150,000 clones, 80% to 95% of which are singletons, and roughly 1.8% rests with the top ten. Study-wide findings and caveats: AZD1222 recipients seropositive at baseline numbered only six or seven. Donor demographics were predominantly white British with a female majority; clonal diversity may be underestimated. The study reported that nearly half of spike-specific TCRs target unmutated variant regions.

The sample in question was peripheral blood, obtained on day 0 of AZD1222 vaccination. The rearrangement links TRBV5-1 to TRBJ1-6; D call uncertain. This TCR came from an adult in good health. The CDR3 DNA reads TGCGCCAGCAGCTTGGACGGGCATTCGCCCAGCTCCTATAATTCACCCCTCCACTTT. This translates into CASSLDGHSPSSYNSPLHF.